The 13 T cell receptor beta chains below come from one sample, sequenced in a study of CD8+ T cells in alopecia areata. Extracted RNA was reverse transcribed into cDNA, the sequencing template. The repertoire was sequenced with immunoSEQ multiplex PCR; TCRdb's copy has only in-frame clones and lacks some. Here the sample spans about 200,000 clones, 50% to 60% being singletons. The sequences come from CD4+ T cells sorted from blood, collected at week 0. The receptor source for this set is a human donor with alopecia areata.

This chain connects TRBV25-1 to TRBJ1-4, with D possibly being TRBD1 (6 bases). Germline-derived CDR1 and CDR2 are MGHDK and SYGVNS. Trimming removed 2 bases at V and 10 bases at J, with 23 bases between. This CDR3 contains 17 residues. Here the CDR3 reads CASSERNGAGAGGKLFF. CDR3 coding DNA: TGTGCCAGCAGTGAACGGAACGGGGCAGGGGCTGGGGGAAAACTGTTTTTT.

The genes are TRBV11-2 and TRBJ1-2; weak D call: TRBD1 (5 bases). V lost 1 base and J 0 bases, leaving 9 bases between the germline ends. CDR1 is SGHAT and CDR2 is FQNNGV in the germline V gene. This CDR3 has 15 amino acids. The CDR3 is CASSLAPTANYGYTF. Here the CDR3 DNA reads TGTGCCAGCAGCTTAGCCCCGACAGCTAACTATGGCTACACCTTC.

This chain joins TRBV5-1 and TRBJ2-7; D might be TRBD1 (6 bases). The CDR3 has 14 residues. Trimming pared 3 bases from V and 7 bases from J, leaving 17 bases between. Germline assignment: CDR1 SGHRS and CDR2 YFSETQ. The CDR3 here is CASSSLSQGLEQYF. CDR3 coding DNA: TGCGCCAGCAGCTCGCTTTCTCAGGGGTTGGAGCAGTACTTC.

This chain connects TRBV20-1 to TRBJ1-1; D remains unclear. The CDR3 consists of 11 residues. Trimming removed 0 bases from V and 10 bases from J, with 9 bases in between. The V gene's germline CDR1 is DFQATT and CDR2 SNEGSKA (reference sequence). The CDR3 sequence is CSARDNVGAFF. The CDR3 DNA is TGCAGTGCTAGAGATAACGTAGGAGCTTTCTTT.

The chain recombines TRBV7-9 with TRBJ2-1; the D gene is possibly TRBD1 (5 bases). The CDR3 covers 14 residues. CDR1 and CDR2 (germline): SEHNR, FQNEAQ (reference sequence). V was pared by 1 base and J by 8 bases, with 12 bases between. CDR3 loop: CASSLEARGDEQFF. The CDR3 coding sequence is TGTGCCAGCAGCTTAGAGGCTAGGGGCGATGAGCAGTTCTTC.

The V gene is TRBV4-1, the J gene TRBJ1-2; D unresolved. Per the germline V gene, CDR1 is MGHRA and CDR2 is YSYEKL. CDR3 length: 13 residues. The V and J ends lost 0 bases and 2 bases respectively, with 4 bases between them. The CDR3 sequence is CASSQDVNYGYTF. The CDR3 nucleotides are TGCGCCAGCAGCCAAGATGTGAACTATGGCTACACCTTC.

In nucleotides, the CDR3 is TGCGCCAGCAGCCAGGGGGTCCCCTCACCGACGAGGCAGTACTTC. Its protein product is CASSQGVPSPTRQYF. The gene calls are TRBV4-1 and TRBJ2-5, with D tentatively TRBD1 or TRBD2 (5 bases each). Trimming stripped 3 bases from V and 11 bases from J, with 22 bases between. This CDR3 contains 15 residues. The germline CDR1 and CDR2 sequences are MGHRA and YSYEKL.

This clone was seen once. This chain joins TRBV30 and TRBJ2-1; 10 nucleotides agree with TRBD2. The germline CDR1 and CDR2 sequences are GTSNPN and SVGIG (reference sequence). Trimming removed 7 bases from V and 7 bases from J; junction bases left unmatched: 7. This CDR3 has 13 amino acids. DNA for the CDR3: TGTGCCTCCACTAGCGGGACCGGGAATGAGCAGTTCTTC. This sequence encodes CASTSGTGNEQFF.

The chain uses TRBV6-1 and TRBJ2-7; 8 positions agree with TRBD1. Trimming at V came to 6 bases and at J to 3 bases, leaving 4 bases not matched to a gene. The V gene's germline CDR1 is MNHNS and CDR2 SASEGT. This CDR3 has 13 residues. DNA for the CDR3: TGTGCCAGCAGCATGGGACAGGTCTACGAGCAGTACTTC. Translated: CASSMGQVYEQYF.

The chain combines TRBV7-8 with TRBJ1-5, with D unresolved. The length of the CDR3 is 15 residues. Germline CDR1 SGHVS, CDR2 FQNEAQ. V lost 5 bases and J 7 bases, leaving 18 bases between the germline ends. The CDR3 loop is CASSPPLGDYQPQHF. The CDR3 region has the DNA TGTGCCAGCAGCCCACCTCTAGGTGATTACCAGCCCCAGCATTTT.

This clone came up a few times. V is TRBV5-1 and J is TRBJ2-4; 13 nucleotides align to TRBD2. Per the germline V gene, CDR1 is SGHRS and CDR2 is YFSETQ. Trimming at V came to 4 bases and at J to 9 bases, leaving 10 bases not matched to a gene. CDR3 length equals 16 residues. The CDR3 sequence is CASSPKGLAGPSIQYF. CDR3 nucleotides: TGCGCCAGCAGCCCAAAGGGACTAGCGGGACCGAGCATTCAGTACTTC.

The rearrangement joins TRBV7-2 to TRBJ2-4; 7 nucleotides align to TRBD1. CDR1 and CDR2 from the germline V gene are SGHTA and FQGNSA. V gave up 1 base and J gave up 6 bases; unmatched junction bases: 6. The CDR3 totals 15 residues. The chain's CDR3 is CASSLGDRESNIQYF. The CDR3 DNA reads TGTGCCAGCAGCTTAGGTGACAGGGAATCAAACATTCAGTACTTC.

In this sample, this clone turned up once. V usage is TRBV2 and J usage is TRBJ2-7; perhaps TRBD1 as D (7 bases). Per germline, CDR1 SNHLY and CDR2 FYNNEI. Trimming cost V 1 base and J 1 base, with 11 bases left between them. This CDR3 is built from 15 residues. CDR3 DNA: TGTGCCAGCAGTGAAGGCGGGACAGATTCCTACGAGCAGTACTTC. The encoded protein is CASSEGGTDSYEQYF.